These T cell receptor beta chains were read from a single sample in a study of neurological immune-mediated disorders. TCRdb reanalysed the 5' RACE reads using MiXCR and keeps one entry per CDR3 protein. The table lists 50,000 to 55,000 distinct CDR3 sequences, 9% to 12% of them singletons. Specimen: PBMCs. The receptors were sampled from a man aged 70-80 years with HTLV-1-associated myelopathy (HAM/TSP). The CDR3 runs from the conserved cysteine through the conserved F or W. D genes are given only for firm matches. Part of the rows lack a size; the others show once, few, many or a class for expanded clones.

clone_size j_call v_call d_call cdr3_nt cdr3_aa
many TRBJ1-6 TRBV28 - TGTGCCAGCAGTTTAGGAGCGAATTCACCCCTCCACTTT CASSLGANSPLHF
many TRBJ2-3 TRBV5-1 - TGCGCCAGCAGCTTGAAGGGGTTTAGCACAGATACGCAGTATTTT CASSLKGFSTDTQYF
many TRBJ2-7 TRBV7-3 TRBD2 TGTGCCAGCAGCTTAATGAGCGGGAGTCTCTACGAGCAGTACTTC CASSLMSGSLYEQYF
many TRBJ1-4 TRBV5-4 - TGTGCCAGCAGCTTAGGGGGGAACGCAAAACTGTTTTTT CASSLGGNAKLFF
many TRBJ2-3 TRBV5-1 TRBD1 TGCGCCAGCAGCTACCACAGGGGGCGGACCACAGATACGCAGTATTTT CASSYHRGRTTDTQYF
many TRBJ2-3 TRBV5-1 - TGCGCCAGCAGCTTGGTGGTAGGAGGCACAGATACGCAGTATTTT CASSLVVGGTDTQYF
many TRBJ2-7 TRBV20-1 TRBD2 TGCAGCCAGAGTGGGACTAGCGGGAACTGGAGGGCTTACGAGCAGTACTTC CSQSGTSGNWRAYEQYF
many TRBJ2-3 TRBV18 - TGTGCCAGCGCCCGGGACATCGAGACAGATACGCAGTATTTT CASARDIETDTQYF
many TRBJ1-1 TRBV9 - TGTGCCAGCAGCGTCGCAATCAACACTGAAGCTTTCTTT CASSVAINTEAFF
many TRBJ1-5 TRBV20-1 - TGCAGTGCCGGAGTACAGGGCAACTTGGGTCAGCCCCAGCATTTT CSAGVQGNLGQPQHF
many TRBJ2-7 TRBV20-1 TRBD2 TGCAGTGCCAGGCGCAGCGGGAGCTACGAGCAGTACTTC CSARRSGSYEQYF
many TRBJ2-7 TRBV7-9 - TGTGCCAGCAGCTTGCTCGCGGACTCCACCACCTACGAGCAGTACTTC CASSLLADSTTYEQYF
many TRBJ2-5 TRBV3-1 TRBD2 TGTGCCAGCAGCCAAGTGCCGACTAGCGGGAGGTGGGGGGCAGAGACCCAGTACTTC CASSQVPTSGRWGAETQYF
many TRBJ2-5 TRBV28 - TGTGCCAGCAGCCAGGGGTCGGAGACCCAGTACTTC CASSQGSETQYF
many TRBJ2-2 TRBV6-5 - TGTGCCAGCAGTTACTCCTCGGGAGAAACCGGGGAGCTGTTTTTT CASSYSSGETGELFF
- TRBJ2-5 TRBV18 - TGTGCCACCGGCGGGACAGAGTTAAAAGAGACCCAGTACTTC CATGGTELKETQYF
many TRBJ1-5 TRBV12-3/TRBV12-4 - TGTGCCAGCAGTTTCCCCGAAGTAGGGCCCCAGCATTTT CASSFPEVGPQHF
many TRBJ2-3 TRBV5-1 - TGCGCCAGCAGCTTGGCTGGCCCCACAGATACGCAGTATTTT CASSLAGPTDTQYF
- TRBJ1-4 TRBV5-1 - TGCGCCAGCAGCTTGAGAGGGGATCAAAATGAAAAACTGTTTTTT CASSLRGDQNEKLFF
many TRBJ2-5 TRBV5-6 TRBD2 TGTGCCAGCAGTTCAACTAGCGAAGAGACCCAGTACTTC CASSSTSEETQYF
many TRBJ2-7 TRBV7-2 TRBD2 TGTGCCAGCAGCTCACAACCCTCTGGGGGAGGGGTCTACGAGCAGTACTTC CASSSQPSGGGVYEQYF
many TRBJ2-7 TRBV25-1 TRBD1 TGTGCCAGCAGGGCAGGGGGAGCGTCCTACGAGCAGTACTTC CASRAGGASYEQYF
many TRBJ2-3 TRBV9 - TGTGCCAGCAGCCGTATCCTGGATACGCAGTATTTT CASSRILDTQYF
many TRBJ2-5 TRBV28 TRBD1 TGTGCCAGCCTGAGGGGGACAGGGGGCTTTGAGACCCAGTACTTC CASLRGTGGFETQYF
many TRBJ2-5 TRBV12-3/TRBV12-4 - TGTGCCAGCACCAACGTGGGGGGAGGGGGAGAGACCCAGTACTTC CASTNVGGGGETQYF